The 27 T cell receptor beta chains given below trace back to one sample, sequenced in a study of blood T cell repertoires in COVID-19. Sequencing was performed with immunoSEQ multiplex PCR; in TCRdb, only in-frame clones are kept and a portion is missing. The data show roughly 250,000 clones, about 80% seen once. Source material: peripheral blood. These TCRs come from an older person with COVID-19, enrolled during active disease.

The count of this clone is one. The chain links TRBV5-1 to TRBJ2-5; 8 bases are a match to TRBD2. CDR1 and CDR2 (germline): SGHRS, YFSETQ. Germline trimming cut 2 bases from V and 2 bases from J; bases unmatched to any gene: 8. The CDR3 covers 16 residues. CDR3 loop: CASSLTGAGVQETQYF. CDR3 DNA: TGCGCCAGCAGCTTAACGGGAGCGGGGGTACAAGAGACCCAGTACTTC.

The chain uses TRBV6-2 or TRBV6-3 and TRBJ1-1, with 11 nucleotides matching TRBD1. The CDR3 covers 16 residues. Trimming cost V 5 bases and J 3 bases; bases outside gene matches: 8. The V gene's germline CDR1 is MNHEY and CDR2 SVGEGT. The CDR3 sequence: CASSDGQGARYTEAFF. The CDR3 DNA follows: TGTGCCAGCAGTGACGGACAGGGGGCCAGATACACTGAAGCTTTCTTT.

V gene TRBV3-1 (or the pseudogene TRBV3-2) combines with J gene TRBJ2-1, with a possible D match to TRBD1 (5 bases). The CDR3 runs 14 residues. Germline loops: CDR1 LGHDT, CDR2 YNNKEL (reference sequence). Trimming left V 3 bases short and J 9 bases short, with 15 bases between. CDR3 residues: CASSHKPTEPEQFF. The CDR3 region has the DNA TGTGCCAGCAGCCACAAACCGACAGAGCCTGAGCAGTTCTTC.

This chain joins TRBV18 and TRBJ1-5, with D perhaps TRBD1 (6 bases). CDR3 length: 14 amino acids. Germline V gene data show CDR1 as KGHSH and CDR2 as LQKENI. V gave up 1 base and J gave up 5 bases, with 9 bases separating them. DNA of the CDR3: TGTGCCAGCTCACCACGAGGGGGAGATCAGCCCCAGCATTTT. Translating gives CASSPRGGDQPQHF.

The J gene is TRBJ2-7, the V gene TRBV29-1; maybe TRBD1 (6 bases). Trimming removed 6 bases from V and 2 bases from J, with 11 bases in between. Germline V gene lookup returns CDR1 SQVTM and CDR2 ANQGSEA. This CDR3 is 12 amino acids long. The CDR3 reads CSVVGTTYEQYF. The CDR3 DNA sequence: TGCAGCGTCGTTGGGACAACCTACGAGCAGTACTTC.

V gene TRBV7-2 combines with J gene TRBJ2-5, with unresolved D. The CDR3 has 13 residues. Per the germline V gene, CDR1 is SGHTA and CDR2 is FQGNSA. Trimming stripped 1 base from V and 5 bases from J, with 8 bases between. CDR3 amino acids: CASSLVGRETQYF. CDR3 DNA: TGTGCCAGCAGCTTAGTCGGTCGGGAGACCCAGTACTTC.

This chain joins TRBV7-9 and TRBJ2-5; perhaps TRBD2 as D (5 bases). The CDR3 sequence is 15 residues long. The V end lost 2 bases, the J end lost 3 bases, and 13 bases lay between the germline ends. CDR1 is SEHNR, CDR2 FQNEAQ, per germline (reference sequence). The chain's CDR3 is CASSLRLAREETQYF. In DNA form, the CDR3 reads TGTGCCAGCAGCTTAAGGCTAGCCCGTGAAGAGACCCAGTACTTC.

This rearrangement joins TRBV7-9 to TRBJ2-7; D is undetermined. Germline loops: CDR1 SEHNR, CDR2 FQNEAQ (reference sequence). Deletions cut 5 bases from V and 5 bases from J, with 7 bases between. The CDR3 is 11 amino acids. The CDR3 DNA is TGTGCCAGCAGCGCGCTCGACGAGCAGTACTTC. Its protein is CASSALDEQYF.

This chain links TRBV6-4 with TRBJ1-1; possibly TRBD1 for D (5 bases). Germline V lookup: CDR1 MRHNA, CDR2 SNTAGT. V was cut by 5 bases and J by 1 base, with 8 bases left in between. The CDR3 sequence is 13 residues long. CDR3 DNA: TGTGCCAGCAGTCCCAGGGCGAACACTGAAGCTTTCTTT. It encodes CASSPRANTEAFF.

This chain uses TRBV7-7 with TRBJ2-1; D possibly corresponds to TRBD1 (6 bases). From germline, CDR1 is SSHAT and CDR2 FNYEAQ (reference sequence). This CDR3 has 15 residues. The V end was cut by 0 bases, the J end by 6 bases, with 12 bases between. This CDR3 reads CASSLANGGRNEQFF. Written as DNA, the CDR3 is TGTGCCAGCAGCTTAGCGAATGGGGGCCGCAATGAGCAGTTCTTC.

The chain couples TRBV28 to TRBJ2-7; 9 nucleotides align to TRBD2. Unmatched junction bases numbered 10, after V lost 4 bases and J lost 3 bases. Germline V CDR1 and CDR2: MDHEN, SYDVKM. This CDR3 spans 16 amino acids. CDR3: CASSSSLAGFLYEQYF. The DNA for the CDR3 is TGTGCCAGCAGTTCATCTCTAGCGGGGTTTCTCTACGAGCAGTACTTC. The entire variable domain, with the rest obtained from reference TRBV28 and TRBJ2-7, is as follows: DVKVTQSSRYLVKRTGEKVFLECVQDMDHENMFWYRQDPGLGLRLIYFSYDVKMKEKGDIPEGYSVSREKKERFSLILESASTNQTSMYLCASSSSLAGFLYEQYFGPGTRLTVT.

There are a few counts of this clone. DNA of the CDR3: TGTGCCAGCAGTGACCGGACAGCAGGCCCCGATGGCTACACCTTC. It specifies CASSDRTAGPDGYTF. The chain uses TRBV6-4 and TRBJ1-2, with a tentative D call TRBD1 (6 bases). Trimming removed 2 bases at V and 6 bases at J, with 16 bases between. Germline values: CDR1 MRHNA, CDR2 SNTAGT. CDR3 size: 15 residues.

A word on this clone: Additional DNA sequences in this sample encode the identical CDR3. CDR3 sequence reads: CASSYSRPSSGNTIYF. The CDR3, as DNA: TGTGCCAGCAGTTACTCGAGGCCCTCCTCTGGAAACACCATATATTTT. The V gene is TRBV6-5, the J gene TRBJ1-3, with D uncertain. Germline CDR1 is MNHEY and CDR2 is SVGAGI. The CDR3 is 16 amino acids. Trimming removed 0 bases at V and 0 bases at J, with 9 bases between.

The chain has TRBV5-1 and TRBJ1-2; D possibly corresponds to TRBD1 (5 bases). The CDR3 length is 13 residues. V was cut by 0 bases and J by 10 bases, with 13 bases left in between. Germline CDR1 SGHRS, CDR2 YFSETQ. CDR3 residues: CASSLADSFDYTF. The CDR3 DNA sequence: TGCGCCAGCAGCTTGGCCGACAGCTTTGACTACACCTTC.

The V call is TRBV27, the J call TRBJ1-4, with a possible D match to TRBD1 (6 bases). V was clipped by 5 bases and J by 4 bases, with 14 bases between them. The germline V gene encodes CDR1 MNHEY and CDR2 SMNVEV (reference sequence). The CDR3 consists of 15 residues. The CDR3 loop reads CASSSRQDFNEKLFF. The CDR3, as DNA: TGTGCCAGCAGTAGTAGACAGGACTTTAATGAAAAACTGTTTTTT.

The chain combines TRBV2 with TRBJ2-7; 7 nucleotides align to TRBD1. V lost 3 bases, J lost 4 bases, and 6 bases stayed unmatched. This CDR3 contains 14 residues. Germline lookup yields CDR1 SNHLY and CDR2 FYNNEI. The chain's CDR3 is CASSDRGPVYEQYF. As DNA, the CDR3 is TGTGCCAGCAGTGATAGGGGGCCAGTTTACGAGCAGTACTTC. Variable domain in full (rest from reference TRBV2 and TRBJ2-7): EPEVTQTPSHQVTQMGQEVILRCVPISNHLYFYWYRQILGQKVEFLVSFYNNEISEKSEIFDDQFSVERPDGSNFTLKIRSTKLEDSAMYFCASSDRGPVYEQYFGPGTRLTVT.

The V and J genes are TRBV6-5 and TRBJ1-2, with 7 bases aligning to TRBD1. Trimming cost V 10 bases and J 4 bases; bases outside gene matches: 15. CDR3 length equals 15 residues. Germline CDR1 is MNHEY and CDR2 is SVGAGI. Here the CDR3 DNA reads TGTGCCATCGAGCTAGGGGGCGCGTTTAGCTATGGCTACACCTTC. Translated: CAIELGGAFSYGYTF.

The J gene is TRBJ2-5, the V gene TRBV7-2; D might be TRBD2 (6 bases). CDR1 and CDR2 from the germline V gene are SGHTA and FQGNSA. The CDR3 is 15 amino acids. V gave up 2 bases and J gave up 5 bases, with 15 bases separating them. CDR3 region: CASSLSTTRGETQYF. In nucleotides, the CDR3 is TGTGCCAGCAGCTTATCTACAACCCGGGGGGAGACCCAGTACTTC.

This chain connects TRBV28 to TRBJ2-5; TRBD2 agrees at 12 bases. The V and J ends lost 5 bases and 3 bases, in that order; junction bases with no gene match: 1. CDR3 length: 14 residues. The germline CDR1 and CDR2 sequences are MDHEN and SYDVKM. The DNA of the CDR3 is TGTGCCAGCAGTCGACTAGCGGGAGAAGAGACCCAGTACTTC. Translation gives CASSRLAGEETQYF.

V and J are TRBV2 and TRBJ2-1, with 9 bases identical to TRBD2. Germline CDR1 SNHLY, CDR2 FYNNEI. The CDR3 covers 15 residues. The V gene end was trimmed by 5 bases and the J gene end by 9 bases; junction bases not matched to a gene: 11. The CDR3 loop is CASSSGWRGGIEQFF. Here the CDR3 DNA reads TGTGCCAGCAGTAGCGGCTGGCGGGGGGGAATTGAGCAGTTCTTC.

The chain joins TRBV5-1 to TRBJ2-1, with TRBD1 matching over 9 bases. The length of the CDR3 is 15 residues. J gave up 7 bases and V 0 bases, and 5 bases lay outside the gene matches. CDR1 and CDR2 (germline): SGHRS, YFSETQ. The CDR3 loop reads CASSLAGTGNNEQFF. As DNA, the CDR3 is TGCGCCAGCAGCTTGGCCGGGACAGGGAATAATGAGCAGTTCTTC.

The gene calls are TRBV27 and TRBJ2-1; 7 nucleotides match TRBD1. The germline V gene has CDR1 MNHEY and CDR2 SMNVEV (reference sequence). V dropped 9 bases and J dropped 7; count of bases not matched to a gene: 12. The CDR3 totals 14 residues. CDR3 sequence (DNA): TGTGCCAGTAGACAGGGAATAATTGGGAATGAGCAGTTCTTC. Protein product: CASRQGIIGNEQFF.

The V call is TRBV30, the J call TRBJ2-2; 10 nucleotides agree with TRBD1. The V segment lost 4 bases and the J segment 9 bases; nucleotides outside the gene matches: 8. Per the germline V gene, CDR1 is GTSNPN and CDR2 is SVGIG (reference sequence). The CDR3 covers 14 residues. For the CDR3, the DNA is TGTGCCTGGACAGGGACAGGGGCGCCGCGGGAGCTGTTTTTT. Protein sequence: CAWTGTGAPRELFF.

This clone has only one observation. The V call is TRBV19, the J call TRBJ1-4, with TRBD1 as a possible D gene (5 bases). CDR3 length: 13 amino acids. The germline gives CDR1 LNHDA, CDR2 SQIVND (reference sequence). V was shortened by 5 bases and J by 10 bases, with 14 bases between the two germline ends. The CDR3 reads CASSLRRGGKLFF. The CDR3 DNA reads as TGTGCCAGTAGTTTACGTAGGGGTGGAAAACTGTTTTTT. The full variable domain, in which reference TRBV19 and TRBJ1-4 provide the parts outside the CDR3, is DGGITQSPKYLFRKEGQNVTLSCEQNLNHDAMYWYRQDPGQGLRLIYYSQIVNDFQKGDIAEGYSVSREKKESFPLTVTSAQKNPTAFYLCASSLRRGGKLFFGSGTQLSVL.

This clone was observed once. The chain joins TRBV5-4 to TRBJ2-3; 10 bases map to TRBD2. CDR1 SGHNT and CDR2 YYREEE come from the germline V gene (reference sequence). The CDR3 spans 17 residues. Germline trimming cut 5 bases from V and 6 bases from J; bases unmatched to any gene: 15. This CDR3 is CASSRNVAGGQRDTQYF. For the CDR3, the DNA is TGTGCCAGCAGTAGGAATGTAGCGGGAGGCCAAAGGGATACGCAGTATTTT. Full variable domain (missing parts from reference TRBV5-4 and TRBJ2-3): ETGVTQSPTHLIKTRGQQVTLRCSSQSGHNTVSWYQQALGQGPQFIFQYYREEENGRGNFPPRFSGLQFPNYSSELNVNALELDDSALYLCASSRNVAGGQRDTQYFGPGTRLTVL.

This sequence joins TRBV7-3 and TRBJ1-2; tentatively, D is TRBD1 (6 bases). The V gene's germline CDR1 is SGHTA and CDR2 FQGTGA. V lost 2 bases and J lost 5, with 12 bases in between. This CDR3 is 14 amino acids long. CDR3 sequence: CASSLAGAGYGYTF. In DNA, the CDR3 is TGTGCCAGCAGCTTAGCAGGGGCTGGGTATGGCTACACCTTC.

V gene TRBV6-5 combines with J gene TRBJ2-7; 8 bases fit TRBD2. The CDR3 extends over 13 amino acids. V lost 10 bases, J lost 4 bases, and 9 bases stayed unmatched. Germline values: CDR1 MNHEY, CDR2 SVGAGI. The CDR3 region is CATARGALYEQYF. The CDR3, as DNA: TGTGCCACCGCGCGGGGGGCATTATACGAGCAGTACTTC.